Presented here are 18 T cell receptor beta chains from one specimen sequenced in a study of T cells in Graves' hyperthyroidism and ophthalmopathy. Amplification of TCR beta CDR3 regions used RNA as the template. When the TCR CDR3 underwent first-round RT-PCR, the HTBI primer set was used. In TCRdb, the multiplex PCR reads were re-called with MiXCR into one record per CDR3 protein. The repertoire holds roughly 650,000 distinct CDR3 sequences, with 16% as singletons. Sequenced input: blood. Receptors were obtained from a middle-aged woman with Graves' ophthalmopathy.

This clonotype was detected many times. The V gene is TRBV11-2, the J gene TRBJ2-7; TRBD1 might be the D (6 bases). The germline V gene has CDR1 SGHAT and CDR2 FQNNGV. Trimming cost V 1 base and J 7 bases, with 14 bases left between them. The CDR3 spans 14 residues. Here the CDR3 DNA reads TGTGCCAGCAGCTTAGGCGACAGGATAAGTGAGCAGTACTTC. It codes for CASSLGDRISEQYF. The whole variable domain, remainder taken from reference TRBV11-2 and TRBJ2-7, is EAGVAQSPRYKIIEKRQSVAFWCNPISGHATLYWYQQILGQGPKLLIQFQNNGVVDDSQLPKDRFSAERLKGVDSTLKIQPAKLEDSAVYLCASSLGDRISEQYFGPGTRLTVT.

This clonotype was seen ten or more times. The genes are TRBV5-5 and TRBJ1-4, with D tentatively TRBD1 (5 bases). Germline-derived CDR1 and CDR2 are SGHKS and YYEKEE (reference sequence). The V end lost 2 bases, the J end lost 3 bases, and 14 bases lay between the germline ends. This CDR3 is built from 16 residues. DNA for the CDR3: TGTGCCAGCAGCTTCGGGGGACGGGGGGCTAATGAAAAACTGTTTTTT. It codes for CASSFGGRGANEKLFF.

This clonotype was detected a few times. This chain joins TRBV5-6 and TRBJ2-3; D not certain. The length of the CDR3 is 13 residues. With 1 base removed from V and 4 bases from J, the gap between germline ends came to 7 bases. Looked up from germline, CDR1 is SGHDT and CDR2 is YYEEEE. The CDR3 DNA sequence: TGTGCCAGCAGCTTGTTCCGGGCAGATACGCAGTATTTT. Its translation is CASSLFRADTQYF.

This clonotype came up a few times. The rearrangement uses TRBV7-9 and TRBJ2-2; 9 bases match TRBD2. The CDR3 consists of 14 residues. The germline CDR1 and CDR2 sequences are SEHNR and FQNEAQ (reference sequence). With V trimmed by 3 bases and J by 6 bases, 2 bases remained unmatched. CDR3 amino acids: CASSFGGRAGELFF. In DNA, the CDR3 is TGTGCCAGCAGCTTTGGCGGGAGGGCCGGGGAGCTGTTTTTT.

This clonotype was counted only a few times. CDR3 region: CASSDSRTGGSGANVLTF. The DNA of the CDR3 is TGTGCCAGCAGTGATTCCCGGACAGGTGGCTCTGGGGCCAACGTCCTGACTTTC. The V call is TRBV25-1, the J call TRBJ2-6; 7 nucleotides align to TRBD1. CDR3 length: 18 residues. Trimming took 3 bases from V and 0 from J; bases not matched to a gene: 8. Germline V gene data show CDR1 as MGHDK and CDR2 as SYGVNS. The complete variable domain, with remaining parts taken from reference TRBV25-1 and TRBJ2-6, reads EADIYQTPRYLVIGTGKKITLECSQTMGHDKMYWYQQDPGMELHLIHYSYGVNSTEKGDLSSESTVSRIRTEHFPLTLESARPSHTSQYLCASSDSRTGGSGANVLTFGAGSRLTVL.

This clonotype was seen many times. The genes are TRBV20-1 and TRBJ2-7; TRBD2 matches at 8 bases. In germline, CDR1 is DFQATT, CDR2 SNEGSKA (reference sequence). V shed 0 bases, J shed 6 bases, and the junction held 10 bases outside the gene matches. The CDR3 has 15 residues. The CDR3 loop is CSARDRGGLASEQYF. Here the CDR3 DNA reads TGCAGTGCTAGAGATCGGGGGGGCCTCGCATCCGAGCAGTACTTC.

There are many counts of this clonotype. V gene TRBV6-1 combines with J gene TRBJ2-2; 7 nucleotides align to TRBD2. The CDR3 has 16 residues. CDR1 and CDR2 from the germline V gene are MNHNS and SASEGT. After removal of 5 bases from V and 1 base from J, the junction contained 7 bases not matched to a gene. CDR3 in DNA: TGTGCCAGCAGTTGGGCTAGCGGAGTGAACACCGGGGAGCTGTTTTTT. Amino acids: CASSWASGVNTGELFF.

This clonotype has a count of ten or more. The chain couples TRBV12-3 or TRBV12-4 to TRBJ2-7; D remains ambiguous. V lost 3 bases and J lost 3, with 12 bases in between. The CDR3 has 14 residues. CDR3 region: CASSFSRSSYEQYF. CDR3 in DNA: TGTGCCAGCAGTTTTAGTCGGTCGAGCTACGAGCAGTACTTC.

The CDR3 sequence: CASSRGGGGQNEQFF. The CDR3, as DNA: TGTGCCAGCAGCAGGGGGGGGGGGGGGCAGAATGAGCAGTTCTTC. The genes are TRBV7-3 and TRBJ2-1, with a tentative D call TRBD2 (7 bases). Per germline, CDR1 SGHTA and CDR2 FQGTGA. Trimming removed 5 bases at V and 7 bases at J, with 18 bases between. The CDR3 spans 15 residues.

The table lists this clonotype with a few counts. The chain links TRBV10-2 to TRBJ2-2, with 12 positions matching TRBD2. The V segment lost 6 bases and the J segment 5 bases; nucleotides outside the gene matches: 4. Germline V gene sequence: CDR1 WSHSY, CDR2 SAAADI. This CDR3 region has 15 residues. The chain's CDR3 is CASRTSGGGTGELFF. DNA of the CDR3: TGCGCCAGCAGGACTAGCGGGGGAGGGACCGGGGAGCTGTTTTTT.

This clonotype was found many times. The chain combines TRBV7-8 with TRBJ2-1; 7 nucleotides line up with TRBD2. V was pared by 5 bases and J by 7 bases, with 20 bases of the junction left unmatched. The CDR3 covers 18 residues. Germline assignment: CDR1 SGHVS and CDR2 FQNEAQ. The CDR3: CASSSLTPLAAVLNEQFF. The CDR3 bases are TGTGCCAGCAGCAGCTTAACCCCTCTAGCGGCCGTACTTAATGAGCAGTTCTTC.

About this clonotype: A much bigger clone sits one base away, suggesting this may be a read error. V is TRBV7-3 and J is TRBJ2-5; D perhaps matches TRBD1 (5 bases). Germline-derived CDR1 and CDR2 are SGHTA and FQGTGA. CDR3 length equals 12 residues. V was clipped by 5 bases and J by 9 bases, with 13 bases between them. CDR3 amino acids: CASSPDKKAQYF. For the CDR3, the DNA is TGTGCCAGCAGCCCGGACAAGAAGGCCCAGTACTTC.

The sample holds a few counts of this clonotype. The chain employs TRBV3-1 and TRBJ2-5, with 9 bases fitting TRBD2. CDR1 LGHDT and CDR2 YNNKEL come from the germline V gene (reference sequence). Trimming cost V 5 bases and J 6 bases; bases outside gene matches: 16. CDR3 length equals 17 residues. For the CDR3, the DNA is TGTGCCAGCAGCTCCCCTGGGCGGGGGGGCCGAGGAAAGACCCAGTACTTC. Translated, it gives CASSSPGRGGRGKTQYF.

This clonotype came up a few times. This chain connects TRBV29-1 to TRBJ2-1, with TRBD2 matching 7 bases. The trim removed 6 bases at V and 6 bases at J, leaving 5 bases unmatched. Germline CDR1 and CDR2: SQVTM and ANQGSEA. This CDR3 has 12 amino acids. The CDR3 DNA sequence: TGCAGCGTCCGGACTAGTGGCAATGAGCAGTTCTTC. This codes for CSVRTSGNEQFF.

This clonotype was counted at least ten times. The V gene is TRBV2, the J gene TRBJ2-1; 9 bases line up with TRBD1. The CDR3 is made up of 14 amino acids. The germline V gene has CDR1 SNHLY and CDR2 FYNNEI. The V gene end was trimmed by 10 bases and the J gene end by 6 bases; junction bases not matched to a gene: 10. The CDR3 is CANGGQGSSNEQFF. The DNA for the CDR3 is TGTGCCAATGGAGGACAGGGGAGCTCCAATGAGCAGTTCTTC.

The CDR3 region is CASSQGYGGTNTGELFF. The CDR3, as DNA: TGTGCCAGCAGCCAAGGGTACGGGGGAACGAACACCGGGGAGCTGTTTTTT. The chain joins TRBV3-1 to TRBJ2-2, with D possibly matching TRBD2 (6 bases). The CDR3 length is 17 residues. The V and J ends lost 1 base and 0 bases respectively, with 12 bases between them. Germline CDR1 and CDR2: LGHDT and YNNKEL (reference sequence).

The chain uses TRBV5-8 and TRBJ2-4, with D possibly being TRBD1 (6 bases). Germline CDR1 is SGHTS and CDR2 is YDEGEE. Trimming cost V 9 bases and J 3 bases, with 19 bases left between them. The CDR3 has 15 amino acids. CDR3 coding DNA: TGTGCCAACCGCCAGGTCCTAGGGGGCAAAAACATTCAGTACTTC. Protein sequence: CANRQVLGGKNIQYF. The whole variable domain, filled in from reference TRBV5-8 and TRBJ2-4, reads EAGVTQSPTHLIKTRGQQATLRCSPISGHTSVYWYQQALGLGLQFLLWYDEGEERNRGNFPPRFSGRQFPNYSSELNVNALELEDSALYLCANRQVLGGKNIQYFGAGTRLSVL.

This clonotype has at least ten counts. This rearrangement joins TRBV12-3 or TRBV12-4 to TRBJ2-5, with D maybe TRBD2 (6 bases). The CDR3 is 19 residues long. Trimming left V 5 bases short and J 6 bases short, with 31 bases between. The chain's CDR3 is CASSPPLGLSSDSGKTQYF. CDR3 nucleotide sequence: TGTGCCAGCAGTCCACCTCTAGGGCTGTCTAGCGATTCTGGAAAGACCCAGTACTTC.